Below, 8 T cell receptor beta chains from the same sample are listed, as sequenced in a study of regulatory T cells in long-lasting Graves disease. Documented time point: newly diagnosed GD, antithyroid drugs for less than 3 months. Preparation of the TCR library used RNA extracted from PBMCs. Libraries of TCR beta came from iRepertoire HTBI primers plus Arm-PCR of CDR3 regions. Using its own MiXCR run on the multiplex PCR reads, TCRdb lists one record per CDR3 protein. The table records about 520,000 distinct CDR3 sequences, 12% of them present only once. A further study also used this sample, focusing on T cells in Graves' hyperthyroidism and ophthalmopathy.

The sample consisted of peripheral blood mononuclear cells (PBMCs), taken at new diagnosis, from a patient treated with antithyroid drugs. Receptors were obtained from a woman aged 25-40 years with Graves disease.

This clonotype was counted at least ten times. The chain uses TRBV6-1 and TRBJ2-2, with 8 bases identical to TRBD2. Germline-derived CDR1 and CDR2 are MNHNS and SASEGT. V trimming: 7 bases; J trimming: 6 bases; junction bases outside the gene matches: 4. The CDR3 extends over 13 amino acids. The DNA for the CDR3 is TGTGCCAGCACCGGGACTAGTTCCGGGGAGCTGTTTTTT. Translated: CASTGTSSGELFF.

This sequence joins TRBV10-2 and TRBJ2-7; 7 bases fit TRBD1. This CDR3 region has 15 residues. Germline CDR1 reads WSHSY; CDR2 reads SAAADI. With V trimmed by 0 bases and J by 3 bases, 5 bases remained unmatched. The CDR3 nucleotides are TGCGCCAGCAGTGAGTCAAACAGGGGTAACTACGAGCAGTACTTC. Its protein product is CASSESNRGNYEQYF.

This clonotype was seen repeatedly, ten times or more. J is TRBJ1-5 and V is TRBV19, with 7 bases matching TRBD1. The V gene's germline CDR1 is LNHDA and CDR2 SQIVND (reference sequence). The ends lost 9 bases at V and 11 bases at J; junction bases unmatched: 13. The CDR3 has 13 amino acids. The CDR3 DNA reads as TGTGCCAGCAGACAGGGCCACTATCAAGCCCAGCATTTT. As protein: CASRQGHYQAQHF.

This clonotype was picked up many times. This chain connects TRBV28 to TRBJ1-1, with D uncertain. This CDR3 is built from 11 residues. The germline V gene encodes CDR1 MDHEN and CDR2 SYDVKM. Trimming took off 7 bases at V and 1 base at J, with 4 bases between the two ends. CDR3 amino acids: CASTRNTEAFF. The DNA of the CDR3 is TGTGCCAGCACCCGGAACACTGAAGCTTTCTTT. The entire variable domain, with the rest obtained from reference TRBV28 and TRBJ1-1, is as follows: DVKVTQSSRYLVKRTGEKVFLECVQDMDHENMFWYRQDPGLGLRLIYFSYDVKMKEKGDIPEGYSVSREKKERFSLILESASTNQTSMYLCASTRNTEAFFGQGTRLTVV.

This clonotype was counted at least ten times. CDR3 DNA sequence: TGTGCCAGCAGTCCCCCCCGCCTTTGGCAGGACCTACAGGAGGAGACCCAGTACTTC. Protein: CASSPPRLWQDLQEETQYF. The chain combines TRBV25-1 with TRBJ2-5, with TRBD1 as a possible D gene (5 bases). The germline CDR1 and CDR2 sequences are MGHDK and SYGVNS. The CDR3 covers 19 residues. V gave up 5 bases and J gave up 5 bases, with 30 bases separating them.

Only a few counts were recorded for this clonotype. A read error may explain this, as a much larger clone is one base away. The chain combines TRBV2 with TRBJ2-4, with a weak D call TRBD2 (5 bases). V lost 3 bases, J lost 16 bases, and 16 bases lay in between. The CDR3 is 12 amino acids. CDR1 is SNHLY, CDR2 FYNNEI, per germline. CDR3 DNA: TGTGCCAGCAGTGACCAGCAAATATCTAGCTACTTC. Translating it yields CASSDQQISSYF.

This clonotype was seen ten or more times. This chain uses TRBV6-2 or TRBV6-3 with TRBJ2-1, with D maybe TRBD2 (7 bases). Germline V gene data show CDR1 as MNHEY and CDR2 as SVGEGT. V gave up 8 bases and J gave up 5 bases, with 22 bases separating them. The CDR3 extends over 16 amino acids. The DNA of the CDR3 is TGTGCCAGCCATGGATCGAGGGGGAGGGCCGACAATGAGCAGTTCTTC. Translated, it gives CASHGSRGRADNEQFF.

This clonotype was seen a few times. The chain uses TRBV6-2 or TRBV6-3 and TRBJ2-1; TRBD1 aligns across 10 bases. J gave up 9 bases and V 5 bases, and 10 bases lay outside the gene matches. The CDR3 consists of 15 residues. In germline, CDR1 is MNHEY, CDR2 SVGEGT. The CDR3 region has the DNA TGTGCCAGCAGTGCAATACCGGGACAGGGGCTTGAGCAGTTCTTC. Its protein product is CASSAIPGQGLEQFF.